This T cell receptor beta chain derives from a study of response to subunit inactivated influenza vaccine. Study findings and constraints: Authors suggested few new T cells are recruited by each seasonal influenza vaccination.

Using its own MiXCR run on the RT-PCR reads, TCRdb lists one record per CDR3 protein. The table lists hundreds of thousands of distinct CDR3 sequences, 15% to 19% of them singletons. The CDR3 consists of 13 residues. Trimming left V 5 bases short and J 3 bases short, with 8 bases between. This clonotype was counted many times. What it binds is unknown. Material: PBMCs from blood, obtained approximately 12 days after vaccination. This chain joins TRBV12-3 or TRBV12-4 and TRBJ1-5; D uncertain. The receptor comes from a man between 50 and 59 years old who received an inactivated influenza vaccine. The CDR3 bases are TGTGCCAGCAGTCGGGCCCACAATCAGCCCCAGCATTTT. Protein sequence: CASSRAHNQPQHF.